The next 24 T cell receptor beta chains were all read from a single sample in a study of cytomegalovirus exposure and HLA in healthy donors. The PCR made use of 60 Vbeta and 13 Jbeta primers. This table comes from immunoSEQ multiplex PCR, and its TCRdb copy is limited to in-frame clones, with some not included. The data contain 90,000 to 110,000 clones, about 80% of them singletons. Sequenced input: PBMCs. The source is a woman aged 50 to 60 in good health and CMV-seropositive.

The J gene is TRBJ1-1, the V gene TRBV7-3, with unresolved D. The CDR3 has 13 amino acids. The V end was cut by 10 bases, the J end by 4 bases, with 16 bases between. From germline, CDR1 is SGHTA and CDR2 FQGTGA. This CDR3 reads CATCLRVITEAFF. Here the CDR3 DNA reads TGTGCCACTTGCCTGAGGGTCATCACTGAAGCTTTCTTT.

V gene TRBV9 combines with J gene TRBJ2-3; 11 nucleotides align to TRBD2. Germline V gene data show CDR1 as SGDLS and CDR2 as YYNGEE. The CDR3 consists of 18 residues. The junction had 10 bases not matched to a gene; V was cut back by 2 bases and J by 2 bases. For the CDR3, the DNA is TGTGCCAGCAGCGTTGGGTTAGCGGGGGGGTCCATCACAGATACGCAGTATTTT. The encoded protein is CASSVGLAGGSITDTQYF.

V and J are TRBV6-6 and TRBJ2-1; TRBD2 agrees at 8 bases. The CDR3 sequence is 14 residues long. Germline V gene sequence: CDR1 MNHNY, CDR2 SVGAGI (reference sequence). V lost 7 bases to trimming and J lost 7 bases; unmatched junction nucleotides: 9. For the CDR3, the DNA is TGTGCCAGCACACCTATACGGGGGGGAAATGAGCAGTTCTTC. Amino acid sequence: CASTPIRGGNEQFF.

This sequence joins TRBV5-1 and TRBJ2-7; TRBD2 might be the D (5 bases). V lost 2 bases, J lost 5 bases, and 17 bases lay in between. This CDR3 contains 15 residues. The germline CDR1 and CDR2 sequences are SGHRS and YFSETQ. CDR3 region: CASSLRGQEFDEQYF. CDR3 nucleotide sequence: TGCGCCAGCAGCTTACGAGGGCAAGAGTTCGACGAGCAGTACTTC.

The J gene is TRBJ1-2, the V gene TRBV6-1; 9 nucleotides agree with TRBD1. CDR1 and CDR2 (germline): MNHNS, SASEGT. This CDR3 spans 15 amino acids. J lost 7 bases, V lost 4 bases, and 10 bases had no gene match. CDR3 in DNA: TGTGCCAGCAGTGGAGAAAGGACAGGGGAAGGTGGCTACACCTTC. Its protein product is CASSGERTGEGGYTF.

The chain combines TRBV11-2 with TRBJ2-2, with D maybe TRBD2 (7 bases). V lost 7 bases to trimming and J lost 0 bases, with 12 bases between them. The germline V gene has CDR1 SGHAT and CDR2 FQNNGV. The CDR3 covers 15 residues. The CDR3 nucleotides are TGTGCCAGCAATAGGGGGGGAGCGAACACCGGGGAGCTGTTTTTT. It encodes CASNRGGANTGELFF. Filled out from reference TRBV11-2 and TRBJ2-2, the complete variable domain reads EAGVAQSPRYKIIEKRQSVAFWCNPISGHATLYWYQQILGQGPKLLIQFQNNGVVDDSQLPKDRFSAERLKGVDSTLKIQPAKLEDSAVYLCASNRGGANTGELFFGEGSRLTVL.

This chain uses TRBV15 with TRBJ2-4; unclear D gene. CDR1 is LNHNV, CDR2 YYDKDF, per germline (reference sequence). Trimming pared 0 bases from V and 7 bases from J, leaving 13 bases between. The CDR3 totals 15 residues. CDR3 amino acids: CATSRDPSSTNIQYF. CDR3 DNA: TGTGCCACCAGCAGAGACCCCAGTTCAACCAACATTCAGTACTTC.

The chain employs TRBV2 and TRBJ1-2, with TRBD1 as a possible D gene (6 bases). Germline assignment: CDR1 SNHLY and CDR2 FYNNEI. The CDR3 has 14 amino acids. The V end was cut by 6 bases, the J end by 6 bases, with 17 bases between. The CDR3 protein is CASSRQKGGDGYTF. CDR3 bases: TGTGCCAGCAGCCGCCAAAAAGGGGGGGATGGCTACACCTTC.

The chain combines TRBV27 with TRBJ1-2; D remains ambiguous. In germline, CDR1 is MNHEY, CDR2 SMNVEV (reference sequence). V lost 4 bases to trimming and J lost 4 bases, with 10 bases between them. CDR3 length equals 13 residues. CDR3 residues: CASSSHGPYGYTF. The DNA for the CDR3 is TGTGCCAGCAGTTCTCATGGGCCCTATGGCTACACCTTC.

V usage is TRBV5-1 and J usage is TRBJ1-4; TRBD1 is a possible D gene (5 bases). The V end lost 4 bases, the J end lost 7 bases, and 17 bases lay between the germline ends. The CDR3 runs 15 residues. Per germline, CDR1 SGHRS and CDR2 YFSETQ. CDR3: CASSGGTRLGEKLFF. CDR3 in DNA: TGCGCCAGCAGCGGAGGGACTCGCCTGGGTGAAAAACTGTTTTTT.

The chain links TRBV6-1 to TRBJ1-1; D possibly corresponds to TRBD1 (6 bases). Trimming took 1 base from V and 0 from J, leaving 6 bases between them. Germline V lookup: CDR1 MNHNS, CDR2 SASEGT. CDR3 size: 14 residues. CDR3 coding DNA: TGTGCCAGCAGTGAAGACAGGGTGAACACTGAAGCTTTCTTT. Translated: CASSEDRVNTEAFF.

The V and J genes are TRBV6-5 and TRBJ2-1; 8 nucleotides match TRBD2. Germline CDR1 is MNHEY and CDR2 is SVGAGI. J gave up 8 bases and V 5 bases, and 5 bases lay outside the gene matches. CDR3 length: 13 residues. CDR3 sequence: CASSGTRSDEQFF. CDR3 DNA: TGTGCCAGCAGTGGGACTAGATCGGATGAGCAGTTCTTC.

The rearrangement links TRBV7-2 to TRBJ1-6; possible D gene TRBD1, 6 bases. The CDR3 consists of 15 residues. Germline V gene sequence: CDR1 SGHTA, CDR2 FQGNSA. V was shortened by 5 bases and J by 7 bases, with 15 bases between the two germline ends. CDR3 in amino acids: CASSQQGMGNSPLHF. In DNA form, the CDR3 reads TGTGCCAGCAGCCAACAGGGTATGGGCAATTCACCCCTCCACTTT.

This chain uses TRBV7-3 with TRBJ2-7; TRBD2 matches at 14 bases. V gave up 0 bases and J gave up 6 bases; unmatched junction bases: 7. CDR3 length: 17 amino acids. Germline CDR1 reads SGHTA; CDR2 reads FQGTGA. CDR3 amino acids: CASSLTGTSGREGEQYF. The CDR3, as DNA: TGTGCCAGCAGCTTAACAGGGACTAGCGGGAGAGAGGGCGAGCAGTACTTC.

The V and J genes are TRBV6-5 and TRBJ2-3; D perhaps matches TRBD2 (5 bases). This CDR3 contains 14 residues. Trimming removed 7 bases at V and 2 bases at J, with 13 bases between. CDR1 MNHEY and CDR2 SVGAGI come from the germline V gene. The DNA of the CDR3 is TGTGCCAGCACCCGCGGGTTGAACACAGATACGCAGTATTTT. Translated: CASTRGLNTDTQYF.

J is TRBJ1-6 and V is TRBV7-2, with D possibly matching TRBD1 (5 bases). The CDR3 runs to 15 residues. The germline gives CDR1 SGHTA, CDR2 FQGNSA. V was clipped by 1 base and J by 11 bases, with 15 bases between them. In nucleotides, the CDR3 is TGTGCCAGCAGCTTAGATCGGGGCGCGGGGCCACCCCTCCACTTT. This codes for CASSLDRGAGPPLHF.

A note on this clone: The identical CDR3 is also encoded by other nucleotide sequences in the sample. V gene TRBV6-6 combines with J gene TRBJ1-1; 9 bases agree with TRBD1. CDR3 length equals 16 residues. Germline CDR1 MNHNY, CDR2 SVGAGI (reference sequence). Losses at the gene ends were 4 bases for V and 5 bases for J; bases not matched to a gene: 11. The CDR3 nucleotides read TGTGCCAGCAGTTCCAACTCCGGGACAGGGAAGACTGAAGCTTTCTTT. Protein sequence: CASSSNSGTGKTEAFF.

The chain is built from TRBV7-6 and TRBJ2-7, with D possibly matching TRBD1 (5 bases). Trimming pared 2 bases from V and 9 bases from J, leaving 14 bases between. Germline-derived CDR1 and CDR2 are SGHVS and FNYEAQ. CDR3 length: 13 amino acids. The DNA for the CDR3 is TGTGCCAGCAGCTTATCAGGGTTTGGTGTGCAGTACTTC. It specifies CASSLSGFGVQYF.

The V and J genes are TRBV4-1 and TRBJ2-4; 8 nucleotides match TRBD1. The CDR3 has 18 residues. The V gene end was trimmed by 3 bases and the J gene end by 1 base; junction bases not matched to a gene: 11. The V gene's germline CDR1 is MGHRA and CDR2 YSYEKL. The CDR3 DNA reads TGCGCCAGCAGCCATCCCGCCAGGACAGGGTTGGCCAAAAACATTCAGTACTTC. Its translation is CASSHPARTGLAKNIQYF.

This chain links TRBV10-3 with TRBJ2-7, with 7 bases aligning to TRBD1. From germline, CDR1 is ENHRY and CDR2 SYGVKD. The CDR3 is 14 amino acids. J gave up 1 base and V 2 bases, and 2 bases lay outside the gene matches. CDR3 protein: CAISERGQSYEQYF. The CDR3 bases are TGTGCCATCAGTGAGAGGGGGCAATCCTACGAGCAGTACTTC.

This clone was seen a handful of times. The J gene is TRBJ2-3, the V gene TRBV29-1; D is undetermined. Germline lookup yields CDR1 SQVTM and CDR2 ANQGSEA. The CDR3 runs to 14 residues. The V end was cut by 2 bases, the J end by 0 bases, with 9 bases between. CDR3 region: CSVETVLSTDTQYF. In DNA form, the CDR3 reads TGCAGCGTTGAAACCGTACTTAGCACAGATACGCAGTATTTT.

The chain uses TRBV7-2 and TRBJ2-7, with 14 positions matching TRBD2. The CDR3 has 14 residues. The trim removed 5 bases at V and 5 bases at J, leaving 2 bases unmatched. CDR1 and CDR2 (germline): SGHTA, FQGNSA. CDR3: CASSVTSGRDEQYF. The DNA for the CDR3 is TGTGCCAGCAGCGTGACTAGCGGGAGGGACGAGCAGTACTTC.

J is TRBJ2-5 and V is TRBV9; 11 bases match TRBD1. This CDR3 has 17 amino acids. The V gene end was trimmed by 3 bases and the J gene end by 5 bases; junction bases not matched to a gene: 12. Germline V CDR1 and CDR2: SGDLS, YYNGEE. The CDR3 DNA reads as TGTGCCAGCAGCGGCGGCCAGACTGGGACAGGGGGGGAGACCCAGTACTTC. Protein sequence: CASSGGQTGTGGETQYF.

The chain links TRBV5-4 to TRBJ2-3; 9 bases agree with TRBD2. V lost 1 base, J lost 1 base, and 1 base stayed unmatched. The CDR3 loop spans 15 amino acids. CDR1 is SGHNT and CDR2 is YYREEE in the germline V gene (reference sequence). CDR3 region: CASSLSSGGTDTQYF. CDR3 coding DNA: TGTGCCAGCAGCTTGTCTAGCGGGGGCACAGATACGCAGTATTTT.